This T cell receptor beta chain stems from a study of control samples from healthy donors and cancer patients. The CDR3 extends over 19 amino acids. CDR1 LNHDA and CDR2 SQIVND come from the germline V gene (reference sequence). V shed 7 bases and J shed 8 bases, with 34 bases lying between them. The method was immunoSEQ multiplex PCR; TCRdb's version includes in-frame clones alone and lacks a portion of them. The sample records about 83,000 clones, about nine tenths being singletons. The sequenced sample was blood. This clonotype was sampled from a man between 50 and 59 years old in good health. V and J are TRBV19 and TRBJ2-3, with a tentative D call TRBD2 (10 bases). Here the CDR3 reads CASTWDREASGGARSTQYF. The CDR3 region has the DNA TGTGCCAGTACCTGGGACAGGGAAGCCAGCGGGGGGGCCCGGAGTACGCAGTATTTT.